This T cell receptor (beta chain) was sequenced during a study of T cells in women clearing cervical HPV infection. The table came from immunoSEQ multiplex PCR; TCRdb's copy has only in-frame clones and leaves some out. Its clone listing holds roughly 34,000 clones. Cervical HPV DNA detected by MY09/MY11 PCR, typed by dot-blot. The TCR comes from a woman aged 18-70 years with a cervical HPV16 infection that either progressed to CIN3+ or cleared (not recorded which). The sequenced material came from blood buffy coat.

The CDR3 DNA, read in part, is TGTGCCAGTAGTATTCTGGGGGCGTTAGGGGAGACC. It is translated as CASSILGALGET. The full-length CDR3 reads as CASSILGALGETQYF. The chain employs TRBV19 and TRBJ2-5, with a possible D match to TRBD1 (6 bases). The CDR3 end falls 3 residues outside the read, so it is completed with the germline J gene. The CDR3 is made up of 15 amino acids. The germline V gene encodes CDR1 LNHDA and CDR2 SQIVND (reference sequence). Trimming removed 3 bases from V and 5 bases from J, with 16 bases in between. Filled out from reference TRBV19 and TRBJ2-5, the complete variable domain reads DGGITQSPKYLFRKEGQNVTLSCEQNLNHDAMYWYRQDPGQGLRLIYYSQIVNDFQKGDIAEGYSVSREKKESFPLTVTSAQKNPTAFYLCASSILGALGETQYFGPGTRLLVL.